Listed here are 30 T cell receptor beta chains from one sample, sequenced in a study of T cells after yellow fever vaccination. From the 5' RACE reads, TCRdb called clonotypes with MiXCR, one entry per CDR3 protein. The data show some 500,000 distinct CDR3 sequences, approximately 12% seen once. The material was PBMCs, obtained on the day of the yellow fever booster vaccination. The receptors were gathered from a man under 40 who received the YFV17D yellow fever vaccine.

Ten or more counts support this clonotype. V usage is TRBV5-1 and J usage is TRBJ2-1, with 7 nucleotides matching TRBD2. The CDR3 extends over 14 amino acids. The J segment lost 8 bases and the V segment lost 4 bases, leaving 9 bases of the junction unmatched. Germline V gene lookup returns CDR1 SGHRS and CDR2 YFSETQ. The CDR3: CASSPQTSSDEQFF. The CDR3 coding sequence is TGCGCCAGCAGCCCACAGACTAGCAGCGATGAGCAGTTCTTC.

This clonotype was found a few times. The rearrangement uses TRBV29-1 and TRBJ2-7; 9 bases agree with TRBD1. V dropped 3 bases and J dropped 2; count of bases not matched to a gene: 8. The CDR3 is made up of 15 amino acids. The germline V gene has CDR1 SQVTM and CDR2 ANQGSEA. The CDR3 spells CSVEVGTGIPYEQYF. DNA for the CDR3: TGCAGCGTTGAGGTTGGGACAGGGATCCCCTACGAGCAGTACTTC.

This clonotype occurred a few times. The chain links TRBV2 to TRBJ1-1; 10 nucleotides match TRBD1. Germline assignment: CDR1 SNHLY and CDR2 FYNNEI. The CDR3 sequence is 13 residues long. Trimming cost V 1 base and J 11 bases; bases outside gene matches: 4. CDR3 in DNA: TGTGCCAGCAGTGAAGGTGGGACAGGGGTGGCTTTCTTT. The encoded protein is CASSEGGTGVAFF.

V and J are TRBV6-1 and TRBJ2-2; no definite D call. The CDR3 runs 14 residues. CDR1 MNHNS and CDR2 SASEGT come from the germline V gene. With 8 bases removed from V and 0 bases from J, the gap between germline ends came to 10 bases. The chain's CDR3 is CASGRKTNTGELFF. The CDR3 DNA sequence: TGTGCCAGCGGGCGGAAAACGAACACCGGGGAGCTGTTTTTT.

This clonotype was detected only a few times. V and J are TRBV15 and TRBJ2-3, with TRBD2 matching 8 bases. The germline gives CDR1 LNHNV, CDR2 YYDKDF (reference sequence). V trimming: 3 bases; J trimming: 2 bases; junction bases outside the gene matches: 7. The CDR3 consists of 16 residues. The CDR3 DNA is TGTGCCACCAGCAGTGGACTAGCCGCCCTCACAGATACGCAGTATTTT. The encoded protein is CATSSGLAALTDTQYF.

In its sample, this clonotype was seen a few times. The chain has TRBV29-1 and TRBJ2-1; D tentatively reads TRBD1 or TRBD2 (7 bases each). There are 12 residues in the CDR3. V lost 7 bases, J lost 6 bases, and 13 bases lay in between. Germline V CDR1 and CDR2: SQVTM, ANQGSEA. CDR3 coding DNA: TGCAGCGGGGGGAGGGGGCTCAATGAGCAGTTCTTC. Protein sequence: CSGGRGLNEQFF.

This clonotype has just a few counts. The gene calls are TRBV11-2 and TRBJ2-7; the D call may be TRBD1 or TRBD2 (5 bases each). Germline assignment: CDR1 SGHAT and CDR2 FQNNGV. V gave up 1 base and J gave up 3 bases, with 28 bases separating them. The CDR3 spans 20 residues. Here the CDR3 DNA reads TGTGCCAGCAGCTTAGGCCGCAGATGGGACCCCAGCGGAGTTCTCTACGAGCAGTACTTC. Amino acid sequence: CASSLGRRWDPSGVLYEQYF.

The chain links TRBV7-6 to TRBJ2-5; 14 bases are shared with TRBD2. Germline CDR1 is SGHVS and CDR2 is FNYEAQ. The CDR3 is 16 amino acids. V shed 5 bases, J shed 4 bases, and the junction held 6 bases outside the gene matches. CDR3 sequence reads: CASSKTSGRALETQYF. DNA for the CDR3: TGTGCCAGCAGCAAGACTAGCGGGAGGGCGTTAGAGACCCAGTACTTC.

The V call is TRBV4-3, the J call TRBJ1-6; D is possibly TRBD1 (5 bases). V shed 4 bases and J shed 10 bases, with 14 bases lying between them. Germline values: CDR1 LGHNA, CDR2 YSLEER. CDR3 length: 14 residues. This chain's CDR3 is CASSRAGENSPLHF. CDR3 in DNA: TGCGCCAGCAGCCGCGCGGGGGAAAACTCACCCCTCCACTTT.

This clonotype was counted between two and nine times. The chain links TRBV12-3 or TRBV12-4 to TRBJ2-5; no reliable D call. The CDR3 is made up of 14 amino acids. Trimming cost V 1 base and J 4 bases, with 10 bases left between them. CDR3 loop: CASSLGQDLETQYF. CDR3 nucleotide sequence: TGTGCCAGCAGTTTAGGGCAGGACCTAGAGACCCAGTACTTC.

This clonotype was detected only a few times. The chain combines TRBV9 with TRBJ2-2; 11 bases match TRBD1. With V trimmed by 3 bases and J by 6 bases, 4 bases remained unmatched. CDR3 length: 15 residues. Germline V CDR1 and CDR2: SGDLS, YYNGEE. The CDR3, as DNA: TGTGCCAGCAGCGCGGGGGGACAGGGGGCCGGGGAGCTGTTTTTT. Amino acid sequence: CASSAGGQGAGELFF.

This clonotype was found a few times. J is TRBJ2-1 and V is TRBV20-1, with 13 bases matching TRBD2. Germline V gene data show CDR1 as DFQATT and CDR2 as SNEGSKA (reference sequence). The CDR3 extends over 18 amino acids. The trim removed 1 base at V and 0 bases at J, leaving 6 bases unmatched. CDR3 residues: CSARGWTSGSYSYNEQFF. In DNA, the CDR3 is TGCAGTGCTAGAGGCTGGACTAGCGGGAGCTACTCCTACAATGAGCAGTTCTTC.

This clonotype was detected a few times. Relative to the germline gene, one junction end is altered; a read error may explain this. The chain couples TRBV12-3 or TRBV12-4 to TRBJ1-4; the D is unclear. The CDR3 loop spans 13 amino acids. CDR3 in DNA: TGTGCCACCAGTCTTCCAACTAATGAAAAACTGTTTTTT. Amino acid sequence: CATSLPTNEKLFF.

CDR3 protein: CASAPGQNPGALHF. CDR3 nucleotide sequence: TGTGCCAGCGCCCCGGGACAGAATCCGGGGGCCCTCCACTTT. The V and J genes are TRBV27 and TRBJ1-6; 7 positions match TRBD1. J was trimmed by 14 bases and V by 8 bases; bases with no gene match: 15. Germline CDR1 is MNHEY and CDR2 is SMNVEV (reference sequence). The CDR3 runs to 14 residues.

This clonotype was seen many times. Germline is not matched at one junction end, which may reflect a read error. This chain uses TRBV28 with TRBJ2-7; 7 positions match TRBD2. The CDR3 sequence is 14 residues long. Per germline, CDR1 MDHEN and CDR2 SYDVKM. The CDR3 sequence is CASSLGGSGYEQYF. The CDR3 DNA follows: TGCGCCAGCAGCTTGGGAGGGAGCGGATACGAGCAGTACTTC.

This clonotype was seen more than once but under ten times. The chain has TRBV20-1 and TRBJ2-7; the match to TRBD2 covers 8 bases. The V gene's germline CDR1 is DFQATT and CDR2 SNEGSKA (reference sequence). V was pared by 4 bases and J by 1 base, with 15 bases of the junction left unmatched. The CDR3 spans 17 residues. CDR3 in amino acids: CSAKGSLAGGGSYEQYF. CDR3 nucleotide sequence: TGCAGTGCTAAAGGTAGCCTAGCGGGCGGGGGTTCCTACGAGCAGTACTTC.

The chain couples TRBV20-1 to TRBJ2-7; TRBD2 matches 7 bases. The CDR3 consists of 12 residues. Germline lookup yields CDR1 DFQATT and CDR2 SNEGSKA (reference sequence). V lost 5 bases to trimming and J lost 6 bases; unmatched junction nucleotides: 7. DNA for the CDR3: TGCAGTGCTCCAAGGACTAGATCCGAGCAGTACTTC. Its translation: CSAPRTRSEQYF.

J is TRBJ1-1 and V is TRBV20-1; D may be TRBD1 (5 bases). V shed 7 bases and J shed 1 base, with 10 bases lying between them. This CDR3 has 12 residues. The germline gives CDR1 DFQATT, CDR2 SNEGSKA (reference sequence). Here the CDR3 reads CSGWGPNTEAFF. CDR3 in DNA: TGCAGTGGCTGGGGCCCGAACACTGAAGCTTTCTTT.

This clonotype was seen a few times. The V and J genes are TRBV20-1 and TRBJ1-1; no clear D. V lost 1 base, J lost 4 bases, and 16 bases lay in between. CDR3 length: 15 amino acids. Per the germline V gene, CDR1 is DFQATT and CDR2 is SNEGSKA (reference sequence). Here the CDR3 DNA reads TGCAGTGCTAGAGTTATTCTGGTTGGTAGCACTGAAGCTTTCTTT. This gives the protein CSARVILVGSTEAFF.

The chain carries TRBV30 and TRBJ2-5; D remains ambiguous. Trimming pared 3 bases from V and 2 bases from J, leaving 4 bases between. The V gene's germline CDR1 is GTSNPN and CDR2 SVGIG (reference sequence). The CDR3 totals 11 residues. As DNA, the CDR3 is TGTGCCTGGAGCCGACAAGAGACCCAGTACTTC. Translation: CAWSRQETQYF.

This clonotype was observed a few times. The rearrangement uses TRBV19 and TRBJ1-5; D uncertain. Trimming stripped 7 bases from V and 0 bases from J, with 10 bases between. This CDR3 comprises 14 residues. The germline V gene encodes CDR1 LNHDA and CDR2 SQIVND (reference sequence). CDR3 sequence reads: CASKVGNSNQPQHF. The CDR3, as DNA: TGTGCCAGTAAGGTGGGTAATAGCAATCAGCCCCAGCATTTT.

CDR3 DNA: TGTGCCAGCAGTTTCCTACTAGCGGGAGTGGAGACCCAGTACTTC. Protein product: CASSFLLAGVETQYF. The V gene is TRBV12-3 or TRBV12-4, the J gene TRBJ2-5, with 11 bases aligning to TRBD2. J was trimmed by 5 bases and V by 3 bases; bases with no gene match: 5. This CDR3 is 15 amino acids long.

This clonotype was detected ten times or more. The genes are TRBV9 and TRBJ1-6, with D possibly matching TRBD1 (6 bases). Trimming removed 4 bases at V and 5 bases at J, with 16 bases between. This CDR3 region has 16 residues. Germline values: CDR1 SGDLS, CDR2 YYNGEE. As DNA, the CDR3 is TGTGCCAGCAGCCTAGGTGCGACAGGACATAATTCACCCCTCCACTTT. It translates to CASSLGATGHNSPLHF.

Only a few counts were recorded for this clonotype. The chain is built from TRBV12-3 or TRBV12-4 and TRBJ1-1; D unclear. The V end lost 6 bases, the J end lost 4 bases, and 12 bases lay between the germline ends. CDR3 length equals 13 residues. The CDR3 DNA follows: TGTGCCAGCAGCCTCATGAGTGGCACTGAAGCTTTCTTT. Protein product: CASSLMSGTEAFF.

This clonotype has only a few counts. The chain links TRBV7-8 to TRBJ2-1, with 8 bases fitting TRBD2. CDR3 size: 14 residues. Germline trimming cut 1 base from V and 6 bases from J; bases unmatched to any gene: 2. The germline V gene has CDR1 SGHVS and CDR2 FQNEAQ. The CDR3 reads CASSLGTSSNEQFF. CDR3 DNA sequence: TGTGCCAGCAGCTTAGGGACTAGCTCCAATGAGCAGTTCTTC.

This clonotype turned up a few times. The chain is built from TRBV9 and TRBJ2-7; D may match TRBD1 or TRBD2 (5 bases each). The CDR3 is made up of 12 amino acids. Trimming cost V 3 bases and J 6 bases, with 10 bases left between them. The germline V gene encodes CDR1 SGDLS and CDR2 YYNGEE. The CDR3 region is CASSAGTSEQYF. Written as DNA, the CDR3 is TGTGCCAGCAGCGCCGGGACGTCCGAGCAGTACTTC.

The genes are TRBV24-1 and TRBJ2-2; D remains unclear. CDR3 length equals 14 residues. The germline V gene encodes CDR1 KGHDR and CDR2 SFDVKD. Trimming removed 4 bases from V and 6 bases from J, with 11 bases in between. CDR3 amino acids: CATSDLFVAGELFF. The DNA for the CDR3 is TGTGCCACCAGTGACCTCTTCGTTGCCGGGGAGCTGTTTTTT.

This clonotype was counted ten times or more. This rearrangement joins TRBV11-3 to TRBJ2-3, with D possibly TRBD2 on 6 matching bases. V lost 5 bases and J 2 bases, leaving 8 bases between the germline ends. This CDR3 region has 13 residues. Germline V gene sequence: CDR1 SGHNT, CDR2 YENEEA. CDR3 sequence reads: CASSTGLTDTQYF. As DNA, the CDR3 is TGTGCCAGCAGCACGGGACTCACAGATACGCAGTATTTT. Full variable domain (outside the CDR3, taken from reference TRBV11-3 and TRBJ2-3): EAGVVQSPRYKIIEKKQPVAFWCNPISGHNTLYWYLQNLGQGPELLIRYENEEAVDDSQLPKDRFSAERLKGVDSTLKIQPAELGDSAVYLCASSTGLTDTQYFGPGTRLTVL.

This clonotype appeared many times. The rearrangement links TRBV7-2 to TRBJ2-7; 14 bases align to TRBD2. V was clipped by 5 bases and J by 5 bases; unmatched bases: 2. Germline loops: CDR1 SGHTA, CDR2 FQGNSA. The CDR3 loop spans 14 amino acids. The CDR3 loop is CASSRGLAGDEQYF. DNA for the CDR3: TGTGCCAGCAGCCGGGGACTAGCGGGAGACGAGCAGTACTTC.

This clonotype was counted between two and nine times. The V call is TRBV20-1, the J call TRBJ2-7; 7 bases are shared with TRBD1. This CDR3 has 12 amino acids. Germline V gives CDR1 DFQATT, CDR2 SNEGSKA (reference sequence). Germline trimming cut 6 bases from V and 2 bases from J; bases unmatched to any gene: 4. The CDR3: CSAVGQTYEQYF. The CDR3 bases are TGCAGTGCCGTGGGACAGACCTACGAGCAGTACTTC.